The clone carrying this T cell receptor beta chain occurred many times. Antigen unknown. The CDR3 covers 13 residues. The germline V gene has CDR1 MGHDK and CDR2 SYGVNS. Trimming at V came to 7 bases and at J to 9 bases, leaving 6 bases not matched to a gene. The data originate from a study of blood T cells in healthy people across ages. A second PCR of roughly 7 to 11 cycles used a sample-barcoded 5' primer and a J-beta primer mix. Via MiXCR, TCRdb re-called the 5' RACE reads, giving one row per CDR3 protein. There are hundreds of thousands of distinct CDR3 sequences in the sample; just over 55% occur only once, and more than 25% lies in the top ten. Study-wide results and limits: Age brought a roughly linear fall in TCR beta diversity measured per million T cells.

The source is a man aged 40-55 years in good health. The V gene is TRBV25-1, the J gene TRBJ1-6; 7 nucleotides agree with TRBD1. Sequenced input: blood. CDR3 in amino acids: CASTRQGGSPLHF. CDR3 bases: TGTGCCAGCACCAGACAGGGTGGTTCACCCCTCCACTTT.